This T cell receptor (beta chain) is drawn from a study of blood T cell repertoires in COVID-19. The method was immunoSEQ multiplex PCR; TCRdb's version includes in-frame clones alone and lacks a portion of them. In the table there are fewer than 350,000 clones, about 88% of which are singletons. CDR1 is SQVTM, CDR2 ANQGSEA, per germline. V was clipped by 4 bases and J by 3 bases, with 9 bases between them. The CDR3 has 12 residues. The sequence was obtained from a woman aged 25 to 39 who had been exposed to COVID-19. This chain connects TRBV29-1 to TRBJ1-2; no reliable D call. Sample: PBMCs or T cells enriched from blood (not recorded which). The CDR3, as DNA: TGCAGCGTTGTGGCTCCCGACTATGGCTACACCTTC. Its translation is CSVVAPDYGYTF. The complete variable domain, with remaining parts taken from reference TRBV29-1 and TRBJ1-2, reads SAVISQKPSRDICQRGTSLTIQCQVDSQVTMMFWYRQQPGQSLTLIATANQGSEATYESGFVIDKFPISRPNLTFSTLTVSNMSPEDSSIYLCSVVAPDYGYTFGSGTRLTVV.